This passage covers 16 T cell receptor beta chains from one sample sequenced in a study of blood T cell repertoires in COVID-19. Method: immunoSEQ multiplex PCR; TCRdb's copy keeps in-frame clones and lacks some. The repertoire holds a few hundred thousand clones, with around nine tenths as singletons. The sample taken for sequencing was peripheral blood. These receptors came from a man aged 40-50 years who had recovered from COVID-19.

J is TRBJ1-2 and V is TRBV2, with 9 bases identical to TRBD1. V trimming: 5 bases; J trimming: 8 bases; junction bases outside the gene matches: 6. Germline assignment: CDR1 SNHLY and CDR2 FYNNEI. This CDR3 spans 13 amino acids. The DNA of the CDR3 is TGTGCCAGCAGTCGGGACAGGGTTAAAGGCTACACCTTC. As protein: CASSRDRVKGYTF.

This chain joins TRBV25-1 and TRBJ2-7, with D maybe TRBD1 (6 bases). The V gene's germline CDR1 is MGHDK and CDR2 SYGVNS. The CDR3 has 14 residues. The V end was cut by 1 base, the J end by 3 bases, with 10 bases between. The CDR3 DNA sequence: TGTGCCAGCAGTGAATCAGGCAGGGGCTACGAGCAGTACTTC. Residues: CASSESGRGYEQYF.

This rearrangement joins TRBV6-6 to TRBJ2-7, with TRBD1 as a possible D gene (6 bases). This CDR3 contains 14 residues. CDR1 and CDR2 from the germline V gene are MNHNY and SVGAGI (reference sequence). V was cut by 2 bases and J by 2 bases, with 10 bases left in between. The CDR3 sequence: CASSYQGSTYEQYF. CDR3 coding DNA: TGTGCCAGCAGTTACCAGGGGTCTACCTACGAGCAGTACTTC.

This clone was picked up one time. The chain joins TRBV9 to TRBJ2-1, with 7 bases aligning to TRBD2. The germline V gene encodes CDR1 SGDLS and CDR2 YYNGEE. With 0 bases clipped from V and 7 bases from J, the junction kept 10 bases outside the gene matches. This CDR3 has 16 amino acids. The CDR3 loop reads CASSVARERVQNEQFF. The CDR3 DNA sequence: TGTGCCAGCAGCGTAGCGCGGGAGCGGGTTCAGAATGAGCAGTTCTTC. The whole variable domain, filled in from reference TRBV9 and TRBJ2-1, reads DSGVTQTPKHLITATGQRVTLRCSPRSGDLSVYWYQQSLDQGLQFLIQYYNGEERAKGNILERFSAQQFPDLHSELNLSSLELGDSALYFCASSVARERVQNEQFFGPGTRLTVL.

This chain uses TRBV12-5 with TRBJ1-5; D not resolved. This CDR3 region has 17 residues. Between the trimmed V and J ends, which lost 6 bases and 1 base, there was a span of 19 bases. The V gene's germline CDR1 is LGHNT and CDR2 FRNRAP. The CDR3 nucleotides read TGTGCTAGTGGCTCCTACGTCGATCGGAGGAGCAATCAGCCCCAGCATTTT. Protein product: CASGSYVDRRSNQPQHF.

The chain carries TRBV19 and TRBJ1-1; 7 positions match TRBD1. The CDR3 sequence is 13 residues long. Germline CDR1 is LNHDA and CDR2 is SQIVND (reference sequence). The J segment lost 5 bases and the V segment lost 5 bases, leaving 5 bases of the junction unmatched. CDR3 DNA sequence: TGTGCCAGTAGTGTTACAGGGGTAACTGAAGCTTTCTTT. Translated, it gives CASSVTGVTEAFF. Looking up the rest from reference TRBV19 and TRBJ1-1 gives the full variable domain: DGGITQSPKYLFRKEGQNVTLSCEQNLNHDAMYWYRQDPGQGLRLIYYSQIVNDFQKGDIAEGYSVSREKKESFPLTVTSAQKNPTAFYLCASSVTGVTEAFFGQGTRLTVV.

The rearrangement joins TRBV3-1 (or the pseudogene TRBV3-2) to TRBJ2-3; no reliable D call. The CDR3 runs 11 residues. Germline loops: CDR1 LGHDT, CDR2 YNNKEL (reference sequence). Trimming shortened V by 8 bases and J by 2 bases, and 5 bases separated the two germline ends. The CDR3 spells CASLITDTQYF. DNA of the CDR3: TGTGCCAGCTTAATCACAGATACGCAGTATTTT.

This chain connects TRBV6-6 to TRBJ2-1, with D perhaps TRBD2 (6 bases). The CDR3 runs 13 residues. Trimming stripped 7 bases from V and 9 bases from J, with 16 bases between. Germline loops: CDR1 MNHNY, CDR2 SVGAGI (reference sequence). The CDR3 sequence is CASTHLTGGEQFF. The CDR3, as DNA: TGTGCCAGCACTCATCTCACCGGGGGTGAGCAGTTCTTC.

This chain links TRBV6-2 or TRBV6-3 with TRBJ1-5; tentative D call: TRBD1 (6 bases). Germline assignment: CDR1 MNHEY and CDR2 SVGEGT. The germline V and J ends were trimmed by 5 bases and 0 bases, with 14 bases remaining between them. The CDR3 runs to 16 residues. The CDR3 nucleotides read TGTGCCAGCAGTCCCAATCAGGGGACTAGCAATCAGCCCCAGCATTTT. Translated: CASSPNQGTSNQPQHF.

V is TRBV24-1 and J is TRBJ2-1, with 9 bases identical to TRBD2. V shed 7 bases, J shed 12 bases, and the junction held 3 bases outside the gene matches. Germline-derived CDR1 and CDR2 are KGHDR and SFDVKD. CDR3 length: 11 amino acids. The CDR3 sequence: CATSEGLAQFF. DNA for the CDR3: TGTGCCACCAGCGAGGGACTAGCGCAGTTCTTC.

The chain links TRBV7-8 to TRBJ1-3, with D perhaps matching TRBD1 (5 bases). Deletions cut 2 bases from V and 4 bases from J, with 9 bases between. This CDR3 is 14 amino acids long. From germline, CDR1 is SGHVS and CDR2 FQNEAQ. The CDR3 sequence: CASSLSGPGNTIYF. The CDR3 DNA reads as TGTGCCAGCAGCTTATCAGGGCCCGGAAACACCATATATTTT.

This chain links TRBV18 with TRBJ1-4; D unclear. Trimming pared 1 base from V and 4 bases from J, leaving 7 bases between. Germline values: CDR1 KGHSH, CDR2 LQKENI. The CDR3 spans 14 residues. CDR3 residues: CASSPHGVNEKLFF. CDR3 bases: TGTGCCAGCTCACCACACGGAGTTAATGAAAAACTGTTTTTT.

In nucleotides, the CDR3 is TGTGCCAGCAGTGGCGAAACAGGGCTGACTGAAGCTTTCTTT. This encodes CASSGETGLTEAFF. The rearrangement links TRBV6-6 to TRBJ1-1, with D perhaps matching TRBD1 (6 bases). Germline CDR1 and CDR2: MNHNY and SVGAGI (reference sequence). V was shortened by 5 bases and J by 5 bases, with 15 bases between the two germline ends. This CDR3 spans 14 amino acids.

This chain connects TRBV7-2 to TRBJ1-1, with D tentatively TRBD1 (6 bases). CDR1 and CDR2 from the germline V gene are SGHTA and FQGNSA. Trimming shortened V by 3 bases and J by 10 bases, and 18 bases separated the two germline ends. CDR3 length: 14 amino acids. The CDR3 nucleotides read TGTGCCAGCAGCTTCCGGGACACCGCCCTCGGAGCTTTCTTT. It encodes CASSFRDTALGAFF.

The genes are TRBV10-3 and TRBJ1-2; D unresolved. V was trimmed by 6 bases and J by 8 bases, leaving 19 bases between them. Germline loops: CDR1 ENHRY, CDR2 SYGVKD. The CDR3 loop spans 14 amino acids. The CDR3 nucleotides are TGTGCCATCAGACCGGGAGGGCCCAATGCGGGCTACACCTTC. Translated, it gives CAIRPGGPNAGYTF.

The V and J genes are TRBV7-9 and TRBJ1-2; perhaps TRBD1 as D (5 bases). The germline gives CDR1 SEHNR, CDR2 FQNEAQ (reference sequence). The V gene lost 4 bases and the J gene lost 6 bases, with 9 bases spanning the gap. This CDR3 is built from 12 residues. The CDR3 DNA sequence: TGTGCCAGCAGCTCCAGGGAAGATGGCTACACCTTC. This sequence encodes CASSSREDGYTF.